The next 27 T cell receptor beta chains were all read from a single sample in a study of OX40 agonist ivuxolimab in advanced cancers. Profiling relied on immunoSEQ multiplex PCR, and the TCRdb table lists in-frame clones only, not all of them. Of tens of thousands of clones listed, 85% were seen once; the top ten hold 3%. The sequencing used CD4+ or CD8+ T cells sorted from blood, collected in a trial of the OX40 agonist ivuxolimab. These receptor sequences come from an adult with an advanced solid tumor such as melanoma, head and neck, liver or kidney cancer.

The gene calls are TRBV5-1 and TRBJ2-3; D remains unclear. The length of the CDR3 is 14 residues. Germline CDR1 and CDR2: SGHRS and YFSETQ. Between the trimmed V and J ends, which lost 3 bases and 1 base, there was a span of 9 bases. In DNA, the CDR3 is TGCGCCAGCAGCTCCCAAGCCCGCACAGATACGCAGTATTTT. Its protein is CASSSQARTDTQYF.

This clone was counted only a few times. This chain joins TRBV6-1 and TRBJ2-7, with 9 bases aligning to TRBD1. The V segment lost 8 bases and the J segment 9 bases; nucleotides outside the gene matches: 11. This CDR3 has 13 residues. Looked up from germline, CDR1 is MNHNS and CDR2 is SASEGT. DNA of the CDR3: TGTGCCAGCCAGGGGACAGGGATCCCGAGGCAGTACTTC. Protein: CASQGTGIPRQYF.

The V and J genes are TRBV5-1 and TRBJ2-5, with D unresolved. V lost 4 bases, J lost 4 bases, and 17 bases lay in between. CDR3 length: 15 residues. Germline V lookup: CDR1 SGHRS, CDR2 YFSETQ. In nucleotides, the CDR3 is TGCGCCAGCAGCCTCGCGGCGTCGGTGGGAGAGACCCAGTACTTC. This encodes CASSLAASVGETQYF.

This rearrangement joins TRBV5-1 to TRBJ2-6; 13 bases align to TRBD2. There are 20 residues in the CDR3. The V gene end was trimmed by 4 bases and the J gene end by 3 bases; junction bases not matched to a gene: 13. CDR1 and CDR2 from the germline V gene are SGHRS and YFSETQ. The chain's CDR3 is CASSPTWTSGSKNGANVLTF. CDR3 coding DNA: TGCGCCAGCAGCCCAACTTGGACTAGCGGGAGTAAAAATGGGGCCAACGTCCTGACTTTC.

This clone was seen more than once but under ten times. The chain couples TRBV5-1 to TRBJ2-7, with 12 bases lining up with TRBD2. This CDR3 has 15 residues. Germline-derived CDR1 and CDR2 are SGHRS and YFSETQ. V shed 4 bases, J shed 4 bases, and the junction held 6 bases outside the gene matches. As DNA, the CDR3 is TGCGCCAGCAGCACGACTAGCGGGAGTGATTACGAGCAGTACTTC. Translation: CASSTTSGSDYEQYF.

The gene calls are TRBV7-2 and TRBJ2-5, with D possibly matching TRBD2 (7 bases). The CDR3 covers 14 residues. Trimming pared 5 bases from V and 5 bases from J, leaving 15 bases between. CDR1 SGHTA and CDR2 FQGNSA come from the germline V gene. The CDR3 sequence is CASSGRGARETQYF. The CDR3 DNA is TGTGCCAGCAGCGGACGGGGGGCGAGGGAGACCCAGTACTTC.

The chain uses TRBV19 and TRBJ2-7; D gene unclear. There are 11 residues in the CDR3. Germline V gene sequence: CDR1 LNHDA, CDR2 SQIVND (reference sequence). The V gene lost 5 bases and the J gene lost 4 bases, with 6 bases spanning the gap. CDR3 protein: CASSSSYEQYF. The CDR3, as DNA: TGTGCCAGTAGTTCAAGTTACGAGCAGTACTTC.

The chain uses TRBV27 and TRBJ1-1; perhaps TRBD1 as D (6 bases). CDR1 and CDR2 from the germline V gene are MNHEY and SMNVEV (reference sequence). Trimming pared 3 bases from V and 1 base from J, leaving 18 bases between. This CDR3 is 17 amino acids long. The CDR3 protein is CASSFFVLTGENTEAFF. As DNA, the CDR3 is TGTGCCAGCAGTTTTTTCGTCTTGACAGGCGAGAACACTGAAGCTTTCTTT.

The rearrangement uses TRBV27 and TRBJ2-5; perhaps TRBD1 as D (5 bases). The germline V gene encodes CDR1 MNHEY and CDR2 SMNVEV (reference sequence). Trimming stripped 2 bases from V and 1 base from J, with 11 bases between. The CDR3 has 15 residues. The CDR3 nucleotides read TGTGCCAGCAGTTTAGCCAGGGCCGCCCAAGAGACCCAGTACTTC. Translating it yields CASSLARAAQETQYF.

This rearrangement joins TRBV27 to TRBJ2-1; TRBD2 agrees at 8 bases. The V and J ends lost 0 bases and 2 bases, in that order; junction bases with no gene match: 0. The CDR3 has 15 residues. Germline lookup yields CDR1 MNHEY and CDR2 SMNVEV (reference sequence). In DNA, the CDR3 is TGTGCCAGCAGTTTATCCGGGGGGGCCTACAATGAGCAGTTCTTC. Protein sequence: CASSLSGGAYNEQFF.

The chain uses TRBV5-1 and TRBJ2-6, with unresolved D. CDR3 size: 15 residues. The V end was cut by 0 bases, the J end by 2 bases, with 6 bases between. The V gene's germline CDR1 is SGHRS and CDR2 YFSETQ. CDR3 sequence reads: CASSLVSTGANVLTF. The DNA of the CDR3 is TGCGCCAGCAGCTTGGTGTCCACTGGGGCCAACGTCCTGACTTTC.

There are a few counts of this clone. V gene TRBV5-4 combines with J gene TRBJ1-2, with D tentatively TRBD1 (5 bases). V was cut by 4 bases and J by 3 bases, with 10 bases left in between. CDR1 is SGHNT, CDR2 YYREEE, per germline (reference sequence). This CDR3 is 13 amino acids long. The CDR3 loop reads CASSPQEDYGYTF. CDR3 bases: TGTGCCAGCAGCCCACAGGAGGACTATGGCTACACCTTC.

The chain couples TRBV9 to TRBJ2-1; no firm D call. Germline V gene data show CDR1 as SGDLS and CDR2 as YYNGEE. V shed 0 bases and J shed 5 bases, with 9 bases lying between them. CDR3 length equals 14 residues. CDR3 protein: CASSVEQRNNEQFF. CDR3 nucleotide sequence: TGTGCCAGCAGCGTAGAACAGCGAAACAATGAGCAGTTCTTC.

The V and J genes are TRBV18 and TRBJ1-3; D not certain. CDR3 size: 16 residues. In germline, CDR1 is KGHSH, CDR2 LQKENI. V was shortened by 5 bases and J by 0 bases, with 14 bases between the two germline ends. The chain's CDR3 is CASSNRAALSGNTIYF. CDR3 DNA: TGTGCCAGCTCAAACCGGGCGGCCCTCTCTGGAAACACCATATATTTT.

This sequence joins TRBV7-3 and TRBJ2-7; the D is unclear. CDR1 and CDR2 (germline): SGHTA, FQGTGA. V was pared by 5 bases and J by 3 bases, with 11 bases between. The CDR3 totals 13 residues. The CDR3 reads CASSAGPRYEQYF. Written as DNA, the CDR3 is TGTGCCAGCAGCGCCGGACCTCGCTACGAGCAGTACTTC.

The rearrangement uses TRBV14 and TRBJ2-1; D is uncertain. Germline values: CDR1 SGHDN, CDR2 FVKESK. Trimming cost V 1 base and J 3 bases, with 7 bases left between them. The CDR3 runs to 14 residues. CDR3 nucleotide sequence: TGTGCCAGCAGCCAAGGGTCCTTCTACAATGAGCAGTTCTTC. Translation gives CASSQGSFYNEQFF.

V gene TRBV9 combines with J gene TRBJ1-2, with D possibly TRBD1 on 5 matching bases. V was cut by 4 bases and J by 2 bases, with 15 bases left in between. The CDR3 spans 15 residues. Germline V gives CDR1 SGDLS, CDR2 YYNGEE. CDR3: CASSPSQGTNYGYTF. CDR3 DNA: TGTGCCAGCAGCCCCTCACAAGGGACGAACTATGGCTACACCTTC.

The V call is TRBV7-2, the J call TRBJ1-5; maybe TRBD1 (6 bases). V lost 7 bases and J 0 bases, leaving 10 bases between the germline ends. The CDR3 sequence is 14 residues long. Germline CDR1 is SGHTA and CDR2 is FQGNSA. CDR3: CASNTGYSNQPQHF. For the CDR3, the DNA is TGTGCCAGCAACACAGGGTATAGCAATCAGCCCCAGCATTTT.

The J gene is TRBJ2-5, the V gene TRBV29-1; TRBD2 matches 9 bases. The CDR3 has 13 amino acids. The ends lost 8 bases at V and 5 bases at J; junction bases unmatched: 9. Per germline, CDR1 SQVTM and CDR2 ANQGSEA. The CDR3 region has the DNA TGCAGCTCCGGCGGGGGGGGCTGGGAGACCCAGTACTTC. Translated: CSSGGGGWETQYF.

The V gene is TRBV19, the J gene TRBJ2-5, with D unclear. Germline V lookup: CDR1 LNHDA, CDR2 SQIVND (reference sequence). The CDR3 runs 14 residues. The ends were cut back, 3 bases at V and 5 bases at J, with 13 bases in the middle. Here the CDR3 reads CASSMVGLGETQYF. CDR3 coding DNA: TGTGCCAGTAGTATGGTGGGTCTGGGGGAGACCCAGTACTTC.

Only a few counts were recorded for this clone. CDR3 DNA: TGTGCCTGGAGTTCCTCGGGAAAACTGTTTTTT. Its translation: CAWSSSGKLFF. The V gene is TRBV30, the J gene TRBJ1-4; D is unclear. V gave up 2 bases and J gave up 10 bases, with 8 bases separating them. The germline V gene has CDR1 GTSNPN and CDR2 SVGIG (reference sequence). CDR3 length: 11 amino acids.

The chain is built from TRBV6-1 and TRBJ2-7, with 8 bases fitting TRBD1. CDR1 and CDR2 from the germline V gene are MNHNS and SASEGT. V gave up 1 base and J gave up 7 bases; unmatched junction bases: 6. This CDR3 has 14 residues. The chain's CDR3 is CASSEVQGAGEQYF. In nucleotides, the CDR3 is TGTGCCAGCAGTGAAGTGCAGGGGGCGGGTGAGCAGTACTTC.

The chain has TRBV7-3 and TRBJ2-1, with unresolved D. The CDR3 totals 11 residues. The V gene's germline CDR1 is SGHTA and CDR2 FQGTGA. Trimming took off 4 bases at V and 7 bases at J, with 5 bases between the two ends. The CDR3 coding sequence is TGTGCCAGCAGCTCCATGAATGAGCAGTTCTTC. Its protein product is CASSSMNEQFF.

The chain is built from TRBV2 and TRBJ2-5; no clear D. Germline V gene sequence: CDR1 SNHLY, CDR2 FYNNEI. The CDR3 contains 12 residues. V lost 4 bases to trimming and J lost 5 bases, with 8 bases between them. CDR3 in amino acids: CASSAVRETQYF. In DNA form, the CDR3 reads TGTGCCAGCAGTGCTGTGAGGGAGACCCAGTACTTC.

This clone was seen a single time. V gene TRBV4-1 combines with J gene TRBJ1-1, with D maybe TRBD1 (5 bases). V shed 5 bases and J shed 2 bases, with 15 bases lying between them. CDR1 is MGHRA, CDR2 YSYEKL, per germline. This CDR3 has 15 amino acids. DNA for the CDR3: TGCGCCAGCAGCGTGTCCGACAGCGCAAACACTGAAGCTTTCTTT. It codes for CASSVSDSANTEAFF.

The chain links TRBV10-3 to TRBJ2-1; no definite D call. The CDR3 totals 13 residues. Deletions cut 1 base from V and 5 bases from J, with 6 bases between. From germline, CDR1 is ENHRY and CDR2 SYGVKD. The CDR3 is CAISELMDNEQFF. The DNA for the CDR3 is TGTGCCATCAGTGAGTTGATGGACAATGAGCAGTTCTTC.

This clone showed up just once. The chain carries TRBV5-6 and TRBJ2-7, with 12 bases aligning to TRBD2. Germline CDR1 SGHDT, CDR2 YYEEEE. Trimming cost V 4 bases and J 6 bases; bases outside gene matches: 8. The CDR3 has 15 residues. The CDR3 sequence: CASSMTSGSSFEQYF. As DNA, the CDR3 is TGTGCCAGCAGCATGACTAGCGGGAGTTCTTTCGAGCAGTACTTC.